This T cell receptor (beta chain) stems from a study of cytotoxic CD8 clonotypes in ibrutinib-treated CLL (dated by TCRdb to the early 2020s). For the study in its entirety: The cohort had around twelve relapsed/refractory and roughly 15 treatment-naive patients; roughly 18 were IGHV unmutated. Response samples were taken after a median of roughly eleven months on treatment, ranging from 6 to 36 months. Of the roughly 81 people in the trial, 26 had longitudinal samples available. Samples averaged approximately 240,000 productive templates and 94,082 productive rearrangements. All remission and progressive disease samples were collected while patients were still receiving ibrutinib. Cryopreserved peripheral blood mononuclear cells were collected at three points: before therapy, at response, and at either sustained remission or disease progression. Partial responses were observed in around 25 patients and complete responses in 2; after a median follow-up of around 68 months, remission was maintained in 15 or so patients and progression was observed in roughly twelve. What the research found in general, with its limitations: Baseline clonality was found to be higher than that of age-matched healthy donors and was strongly correlated with circulating CD8+ T-cell counts. An increase in clonality was observed at ibrutinib response, with clonality remaining stable during sustained remission and falling back toward baseline at progression. Sampling times were not matched between patients in sustained remission and patients whose disease was progressing, and lymph node repertoires were not examined. Public clonotypes were rare and either shrank or stayed stable during treatment, and the rise in clonality at ibrutinib response reflected expansion of private clonotypes.

Reading the germline V gene gives CDR1 MNHEY and CDR2 SVGAGI. V loses 8 bases of germline sequence and J loses 1 base, and the interval between the two ends is 8 bases. The CDR3 numbers 13 residues from cysteine through phenylalanine. The read is trimmed to its CDR3 DNA, 39 bases read in frame from base 1. A MiSeq instrument was used for deep resolution sequencing, which targeted depths ranging from 1 in 1 million up to 1 in 200,000 T cells, with coverage averaging 10x for each clonotype. The immunoSEQ hsTCRB Kit was used to generate the TCR beta libraries. As for the original processing: The data were analyzed with ImmunoSEQ Analyzer and ImmunoSEQ Data Assistant, and V, D and J gene assignments followed IMGT definitions. Clonality, with values ranging from 0 to 1, was calculated as one minus the normalized Shannon entropy of productive rearrangement frequencies. Only overrepresented clonotypes making up at least 0.05% of the repertoire of each patient were included in the public clonotype analysis. Repertoires from about a dozen age-matched healthy donors in immuneACCESS were used as clonality controls. Here the immuneACCESS table is served through TCRdb, limited to in-frame sequences with V and J called. Missing clones are a known gap in these copies; in checked studies unresolved V genes cover under half, and the rest lacks a known reason. The V and J calls and clone size come from that table; D and trimming were worked out from the DNA. The sample table records about 140,000 clones; more than 75% of these occur just once. Of the sample, 6% to 9.5% falls within the top ten clones.

A note on this clone: Its antigen has not been determined. Base qualities are not recorded, but no much larger clone differs from it by a single base.

For TCR beta library preparation, approximately 1.8 micrograms of genomic DNA was extracted from cryopreserved PBMCs. Longitudinal blood samples from CLL patients receiving ibrutinib monotherapy were subjected to high-throughput TCR beta sequencing. The patients took part in an open-label, single-center phase 2 trial of ibrutinib monotherapy. The specimen comprised PBMCs, sampled after 36 months of ibrutinib treatment. This sequence was found in a human donor with chronic lymphocytic leukemia. The chain links TRBV6-5 with TRBJ2-2, with the D gene call left open. The CDR3 protein sequence reads: CASLAGNTGELFF. Here is the DNA: TGTGCCAGCTTGGCAGGGAACACCGGGGAGCTGTTTTTT.